The source of this TCR beta chain is a study of T cells in Graves' hyperthyroidism and ophthalmopathy. Amplification yielded TCR beta CDR3 regions, with RNA transcripts as the source. Using the HTBI primer set, a first-round RT-PCR was run on the TCR CDR3. TCRdb reprocessed the multiplex PCR reads with MiXCR, giving one entry per CDR3 protein. This table has 300,000 to 400,000 distinct CDR3 sequences, roughly 21% appearing once. Study results and limitations: Stable hyperthyroidism was separated from ophthalmopathy by a model based on 13 V-J features.

Turning to this clonotype: Its antigen remains unidentified.

With a duration under 2 months, the hyperthyroidism was newly diagnosed in patients aged 18 to 65. Exclusion criteria comprised uncontrolled infection, other autoimmune disease, pregnancy or lactation. The CDR3 has 17 residues. CDR1 is MDHEN and CDR2 is SYDVKM in the germline V gene. The junction had 12 bases not matched to a gene; V was cut back by 6 bases and J by 5 bases. The genes are TRBV28 and TRBJ2-3; 12 bases are a match to TRBD2. Sequenced: blood. The source of this sequence is a woman aged 45 to 65 with Graves' hyperthyroidism. The CDR3 nucleotides are TGTGCCAGCAGCTCCCCCATACTAGCGGGAGGAGGAGATACGCAGTATTTT. Residues: CASSSPILAGGGDTQYF.